This TCR beta chain was identified in a study of identical twins. TCRdb re-derived calls from the 5' RACE reads in MiXCR, one entry per CDR3 protein. Among around 230,000 distinct CDR3 sequences listed, 6.5% were seen once. This clonotype has just a few counts. This sample also appeared in a second study, on T cells expressing NK-cell markers.

The sample was CD8+ T cells sorted from blood. This receptor was taken from a woman aged 18 to 35 in good health.

As DNA, the CDR3 is TGCAGTGCTTCCCCCCGGACCCTACCCTCCTACGAGCAGTACTTC. It specifies CSASPRTLPSYEQYF. The chain uses TRBV20-1 and TRBJ2-7; D uncertain. This CDR3 has 15 amino acids. Trimming took off 5 bases at V and 0 bases at J, with 17 bases between the two ends. Germline loops: CDR1 DFQATT, CDR2 SNEGSKA (reference sequence).